Reported below is one TCR beta chain. TCRdb re-analysed the 5' RACE reads in MiXCR, keeping a single row per CDR3 protein. Found here are more than 100,000 distinct CDR3 sequences, roughly 10% of them singletons; the top ten hold 2.5% to 4%. This sample stems from a study of neurological immune-mediated disorders. Time point indicated: longitudinal time-point 3. Trimming left V 5 bases short and J 6 bases short, with 10 bases between. Germline CDR1 SEHNR, CDR2 FQNEAQ (reference sequence). CDR3 length: 13 amino acids. The gene calls are TRBV7-9 and TRBJ2-2; a weak D match, TRBD2 (6 bases). The clonotype comes from a female donor with HTLV-1-associated myelopathy (HAM/TSP). The sequenced material came from PBMCs. CDR3 sequence: CASSGGGAGELFF. CDR3 in DNA: TGTGCCAGCAGCGGAGGAGGGGCCGGGGAGCTGTTTTTT.